The present T cell receptor (beta chain) was sequenced within a study of cytomegalovirus exposure and HLA in healthy donors. Researchers ran the PCR with 60 Vbeta and 13 Jbeta primers. Generated by immunoSEQ multiplex PCR, the TCRdb table keeps only in-frame clones and is missing some. The sample has roughly 160,000 clones; around 72% are singletons. In regard to this clone: Its antigen is not identified.

Overall study results and limits: Reports indicated that the classifier achieved high specificity and sensitivity in diagnosing cytomegalovirus status. TCR beta chains associated with HLA were, in a later analysis, more clonally expanded than equally common others.

The CDR3 loop spans 12 amino acids. Trimming cost V 2 bases and J 5 bases, with 7 bases left between them. The V gene's germline CDR1 is MDHEN and CDR2 SYDVKM. Sequences were obtained from PBMCs. The rearrangement uses TRBV28 and TRBJ2-7; no clear D gene. The TCR was taken from a female donor in good health and CMV-seronegative. The CDR3 DNA reads as TGTGCCAGCAGTTTAGCCCGGGACGAGCAGTACTTC. It codes for CASSLARDEQYF.